The TCR beta chain described here comes from a study of OX40 agonist ivuxolimab in advanced cancers. Looking at the study overall: The eligibility criteria allowed prior anti-PD-1, anti-PD-L1 or anti-CTLA-4 therapy, and 40% had some.

CDR3 size: 11 residues. CDR1 is MDHEN, CDR2 SYDVKM, per germline. Trimming left V 8 bases short and J 6 bases short, with 10 bases between. Profiled with immunoSEQ multiplex PCR; TCRdb holds only in-frame clones, not every one. Of roughly 26,000 clones listed, roughly 86% are singletons. This sample comprised CD4+ or CD8+ T cells sorted from blood, obtained in a trial of the OX40 agonist ivuxolimab. The TCR comes from an adult with an advanced solid tumor such as melanoma, head and neck, liver or kidney cancer. The rearrangement links TRBV28 to TRBJ1-1; D is unresolved. This CDR3 reads CASERGAEAFF. The CDR3 DNA follows: TGTGCCAGCGAGCGAGGCGCTGAAGCTTTCTTT.